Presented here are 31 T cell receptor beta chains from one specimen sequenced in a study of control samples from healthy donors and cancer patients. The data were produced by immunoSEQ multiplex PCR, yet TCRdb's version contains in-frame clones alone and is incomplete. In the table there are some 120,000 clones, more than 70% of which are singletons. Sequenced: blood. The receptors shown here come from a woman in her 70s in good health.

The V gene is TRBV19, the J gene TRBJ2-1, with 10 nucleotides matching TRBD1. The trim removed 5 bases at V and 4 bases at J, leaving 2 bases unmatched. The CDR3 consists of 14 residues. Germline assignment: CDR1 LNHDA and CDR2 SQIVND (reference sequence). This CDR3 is CASSRDRGYNEQFF. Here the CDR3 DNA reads TGTGCCAGTAGTCGGGACAGGGGTTACAATGAGCAGTTCTTC.

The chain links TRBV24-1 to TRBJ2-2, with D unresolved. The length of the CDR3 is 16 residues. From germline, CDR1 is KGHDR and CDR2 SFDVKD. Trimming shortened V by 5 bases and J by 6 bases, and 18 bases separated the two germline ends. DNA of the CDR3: TGTGCCACCAGTGCCCCGGAGAAAGGAATCGCCGGGGAGCTGTTTTTT. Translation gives CATSAPEKGIAGELFF.

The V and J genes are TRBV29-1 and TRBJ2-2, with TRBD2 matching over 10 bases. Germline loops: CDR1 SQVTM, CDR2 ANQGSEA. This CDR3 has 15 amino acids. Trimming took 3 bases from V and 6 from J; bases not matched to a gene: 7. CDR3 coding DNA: TGCAGCGTTGAGTCACTAGCGGGGCGATCCGGGGAGCTGTTTTTT. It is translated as CSVESLAGRSGELFF.

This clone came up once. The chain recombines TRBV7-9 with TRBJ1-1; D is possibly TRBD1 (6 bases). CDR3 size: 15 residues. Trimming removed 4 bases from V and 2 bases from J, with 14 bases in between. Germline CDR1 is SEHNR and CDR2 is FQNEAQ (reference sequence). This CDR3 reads CASSWNPGANTEAFF. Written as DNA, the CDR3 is TGTGCCAGCAGCTGGAACCCAGGGGCAAACACTGAAGCTTTCTTT.

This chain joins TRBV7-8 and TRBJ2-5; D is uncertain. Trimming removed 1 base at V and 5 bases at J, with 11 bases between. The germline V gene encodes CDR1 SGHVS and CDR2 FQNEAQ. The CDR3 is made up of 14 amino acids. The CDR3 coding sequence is TGTGCCAGCAGCTTAGATGGGATGGGGGAGACCCAGTACTTC. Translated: CASSLDGMGETQYF.

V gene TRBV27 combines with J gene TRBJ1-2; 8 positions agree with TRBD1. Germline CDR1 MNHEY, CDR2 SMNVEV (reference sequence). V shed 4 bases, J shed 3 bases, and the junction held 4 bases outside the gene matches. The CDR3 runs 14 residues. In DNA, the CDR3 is TGTGCCAGCAGTTGGGGGACAGGTGACTATGGCTACACCTTC. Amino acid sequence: CASSWGTGDYGYTF.

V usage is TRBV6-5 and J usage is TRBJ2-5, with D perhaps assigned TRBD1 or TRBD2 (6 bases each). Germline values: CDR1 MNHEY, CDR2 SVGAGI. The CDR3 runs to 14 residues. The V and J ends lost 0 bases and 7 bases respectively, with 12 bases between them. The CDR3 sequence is CASSYSGGPGTQYF. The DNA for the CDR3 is TGTGCCAGCAGTTACTCGGGGGGCCCGGGGACCCAGTACTTC.

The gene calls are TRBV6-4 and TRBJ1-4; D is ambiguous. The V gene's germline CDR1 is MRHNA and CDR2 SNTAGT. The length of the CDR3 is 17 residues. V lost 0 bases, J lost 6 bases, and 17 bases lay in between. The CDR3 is CASSDSNYGGMDEKLFF. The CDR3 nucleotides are TGTGCCAGCAGTGACTCGAATTACGGAGGGATGGATGAAAAACTGTTTTTT.

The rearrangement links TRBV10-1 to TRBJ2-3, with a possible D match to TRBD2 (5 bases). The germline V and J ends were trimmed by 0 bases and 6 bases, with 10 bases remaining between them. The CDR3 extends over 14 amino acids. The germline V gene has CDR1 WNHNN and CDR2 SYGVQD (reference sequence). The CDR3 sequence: CASSESAGQDTQYF. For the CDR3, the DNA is TGCGCCAGCAGTGAGTCGGCGGGTCAGGATACGCAGTATTTT.

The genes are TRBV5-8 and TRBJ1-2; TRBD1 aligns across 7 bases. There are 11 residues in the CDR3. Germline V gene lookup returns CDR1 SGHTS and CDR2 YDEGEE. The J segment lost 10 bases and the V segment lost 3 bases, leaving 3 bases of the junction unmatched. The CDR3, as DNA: TGTGCCAGCAGCTCCACAGGGGTCTACACCTTC. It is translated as CASSSTGVYTF.

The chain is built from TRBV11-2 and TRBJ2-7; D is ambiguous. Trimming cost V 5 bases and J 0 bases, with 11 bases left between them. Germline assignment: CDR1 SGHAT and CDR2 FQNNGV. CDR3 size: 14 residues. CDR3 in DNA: TGTGCCAGCAGCCCTCAGAAGGCCTCCTACGAGCAGTACTTC. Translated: CASSPQKASYEQYF.

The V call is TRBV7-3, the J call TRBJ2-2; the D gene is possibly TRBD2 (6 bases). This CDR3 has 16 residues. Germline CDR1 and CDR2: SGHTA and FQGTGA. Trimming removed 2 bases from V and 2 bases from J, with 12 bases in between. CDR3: CASSLGGGLNTGELFF. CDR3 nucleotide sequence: TGTGCCAGCAGCTTAGGTGGGGGACTTAACACCGGGGAGCTGTTTTTT.

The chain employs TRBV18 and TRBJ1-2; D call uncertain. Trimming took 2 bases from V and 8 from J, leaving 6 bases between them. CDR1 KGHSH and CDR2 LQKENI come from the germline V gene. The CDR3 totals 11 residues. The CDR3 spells CASSPGDGYTF. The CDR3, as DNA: TGTGCCAGCTCACCAGGCGACGGCTACACCTTC.

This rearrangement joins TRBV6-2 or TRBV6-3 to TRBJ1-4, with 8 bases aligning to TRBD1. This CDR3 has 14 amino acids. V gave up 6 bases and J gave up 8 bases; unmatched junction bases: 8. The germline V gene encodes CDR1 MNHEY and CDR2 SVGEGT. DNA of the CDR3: TGTGCCAGCAGCCGAGGACAGGGCTGGGAAAAACTGTTTTTT. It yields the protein CASSRGQGWEKLFF.

The CDR3 coding sequence is TGTGCCATCAGTTCACAACGGGGACAGAACACTGAAGCTTTCTTT. The encoded protein is CAISSQRGQNTEAFF. The J gene is TRBJ1-1, the V gene TRBV10-3, with a tentative D call TRBD1 (6 bases). This CDR3 contains 15 residues. Germline V gene sequence: CDR1 ENHRY, CDR2 SYGVKD. V was pared by 5 bases and J by 1 base, with 14 bases between.

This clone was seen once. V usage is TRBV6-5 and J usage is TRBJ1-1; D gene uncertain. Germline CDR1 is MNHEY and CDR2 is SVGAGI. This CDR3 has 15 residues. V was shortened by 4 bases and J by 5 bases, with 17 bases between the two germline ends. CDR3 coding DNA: TGTGCCAGCAGTTCTCCTAGGGAGGGAGAAACTGAAGCTTTCTTT. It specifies CASSSPREGETEAFF.

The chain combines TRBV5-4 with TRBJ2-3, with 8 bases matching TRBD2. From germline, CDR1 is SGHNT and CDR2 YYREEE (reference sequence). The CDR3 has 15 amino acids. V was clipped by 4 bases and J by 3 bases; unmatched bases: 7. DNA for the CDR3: TGTGCCAGCAGCCCGGGGGGGGGCGAGACAGATACGCAGTATTTT. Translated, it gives CASSPGGGETDTQYF.

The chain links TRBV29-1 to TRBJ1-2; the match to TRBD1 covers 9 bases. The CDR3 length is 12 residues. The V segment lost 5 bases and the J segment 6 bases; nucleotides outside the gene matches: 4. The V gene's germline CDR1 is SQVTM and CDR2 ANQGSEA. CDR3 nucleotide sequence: TGCAGCGTTCCGGGACAGGGTGATGGCTACACCTTC. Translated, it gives CSVPGQGDGYTF. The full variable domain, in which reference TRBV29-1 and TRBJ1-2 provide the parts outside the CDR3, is SAVISQKPSRDICQRGTSLTIQCQVDSQVTMMFWYRQQPGQSLTLIATANQGSEATYESGFVIDKFPISRPNLTFSTLTVSNMSPEDSSIYLCSVPGQGDGYTFGSGTRLTVV.

CDR3: CASSYSAPRGHYGYTF. The CDR3 DNA is TGTGCCAGCAGTTACTCGGCGCCTCGGGGGCACTATGGCTACACCTTC. J is TRBJ1-2 and V is TRBV6-5; TRBD1 might be the D (6 bases). Looked up from germline, CDR1 is MNHEY and CDR2 is SVGAGI. The CDR3 runs to 16 residues. V was cut by 0 bases and J by 3 bases, with 14 bases left in between.

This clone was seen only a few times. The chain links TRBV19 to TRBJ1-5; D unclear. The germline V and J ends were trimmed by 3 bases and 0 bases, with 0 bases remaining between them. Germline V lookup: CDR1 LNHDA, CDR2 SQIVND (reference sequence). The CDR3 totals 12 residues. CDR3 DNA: TGTGCCAGTAGTATTAGCAATCAGCCCCAGCATTTT. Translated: CASSISNQPQHF.

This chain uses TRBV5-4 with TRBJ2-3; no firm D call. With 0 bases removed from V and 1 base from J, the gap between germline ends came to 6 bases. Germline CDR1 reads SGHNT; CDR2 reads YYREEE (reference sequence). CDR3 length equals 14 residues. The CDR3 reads CASSLGKRTDTQYF. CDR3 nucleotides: TGTGCCAGCAGCTTGGGGAAGCGCACAGATACGCAGTATTTT.

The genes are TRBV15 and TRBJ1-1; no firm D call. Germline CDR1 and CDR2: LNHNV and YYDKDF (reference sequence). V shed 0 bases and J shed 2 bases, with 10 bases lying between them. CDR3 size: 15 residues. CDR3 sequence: CATSRDRSINTEAFF. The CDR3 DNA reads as TGTGCCACCAGCAGAGATAGGAGTATCAACACTGAAGCTTTCTTT.

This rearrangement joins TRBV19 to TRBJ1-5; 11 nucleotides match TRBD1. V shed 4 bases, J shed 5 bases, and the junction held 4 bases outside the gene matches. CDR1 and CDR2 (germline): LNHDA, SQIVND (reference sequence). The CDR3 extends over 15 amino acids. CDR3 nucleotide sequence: TGTGCCAGTAGTACTGGGACAGGGGGATATCAGCCCCAGCATTTT. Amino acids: CASSTGTGGYQPQHF.

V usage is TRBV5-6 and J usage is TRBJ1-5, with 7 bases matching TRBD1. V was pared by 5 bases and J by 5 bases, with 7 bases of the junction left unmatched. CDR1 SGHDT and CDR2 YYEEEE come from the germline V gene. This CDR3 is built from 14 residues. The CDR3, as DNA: TGTGCCAGCAGTGCACAGGGGTGGGATCAGCCCCAGCATTTT. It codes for CASSAQGWDQPQHF.

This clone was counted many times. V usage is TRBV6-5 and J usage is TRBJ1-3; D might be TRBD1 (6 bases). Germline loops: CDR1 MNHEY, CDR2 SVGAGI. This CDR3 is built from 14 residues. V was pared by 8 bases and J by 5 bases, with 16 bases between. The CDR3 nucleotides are TGTGCCAGCGGAAGTGGGGGGCCCCGAAACACCATATATTTT. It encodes CASGSGGPRNTIYF.

This chain's CDR3 is CASTLFNEKLFF. CDR3 nucleotide sequence: TGTGCCAGCACCCTTTTTAATGAAAAACTGTTTTTT. The chain couples TRBV12-3 or TRBV12-4 to TRBJ1-4; D is unresolved. Trimming shortened V by 7 bases and J by 4 bases, and 7 bases separated the two germline ends. The CDR3 covers 12 residues.

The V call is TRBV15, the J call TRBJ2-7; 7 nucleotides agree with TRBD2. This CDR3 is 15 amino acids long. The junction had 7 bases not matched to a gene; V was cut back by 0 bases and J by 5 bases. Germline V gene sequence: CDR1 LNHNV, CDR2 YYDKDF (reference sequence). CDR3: CATSREASGFHEQYF. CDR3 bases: TGTGCCACCAGCAGAGAGGCTAGCGGCTTCCACGAGCAGTACTTC.

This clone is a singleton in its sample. CDR3 sequence reads: CASSRGTLRETQYF. CDR3 nucleotides: TGTGCCAGCAGCCGCGGGACACTGCGGGAGACCCAGTACTTC. This sequence joins TRBV7-2 and TRBJ2-5; D is possibly TRBD1 or TRBD2 (6 bases each). V lost 5 bases, J lost 5 bases, and 15 bases lay in between. Germline assignment: CDR1 SGHTA and CDR2 FQGNSA. The CDR3 totals 14 residues.

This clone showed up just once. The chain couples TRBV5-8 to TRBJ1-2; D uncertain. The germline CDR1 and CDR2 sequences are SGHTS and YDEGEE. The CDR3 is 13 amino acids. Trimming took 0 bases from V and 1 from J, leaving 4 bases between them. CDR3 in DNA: TGTGCCAGCAGCTTGGACAGTAACTATGGCTACACCTTC. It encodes CASSLDSNYGYTF. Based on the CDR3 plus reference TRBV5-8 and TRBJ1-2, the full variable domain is EAGVTQSPTHLIKTRGQQATLRCSPISGHTSVYWYQQALGLGLQFLLWYDEGEERNRGNFPPRFSGRQFPNYSSELNVNALELEDSALYLCASSLDSNYGYTFGSGTRLTVV.

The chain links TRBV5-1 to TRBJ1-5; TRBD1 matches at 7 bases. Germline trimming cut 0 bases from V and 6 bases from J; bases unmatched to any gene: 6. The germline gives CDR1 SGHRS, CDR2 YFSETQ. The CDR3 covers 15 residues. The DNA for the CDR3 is TGCGCCAGCAGCTTGGGACAGGGCGGGAGTCAGCCCCAGCATTTT. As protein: CASSLGQGGSQPQHF.

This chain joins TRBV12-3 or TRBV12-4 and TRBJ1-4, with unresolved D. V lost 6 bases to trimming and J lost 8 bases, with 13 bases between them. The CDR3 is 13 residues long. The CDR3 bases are TGTGCCAGCAGCCCCGGACGCGGCGAAAAACTGTTTTTT. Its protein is CASSPGRGEKLFF.